This T cell receptor (beta chain) derives from a study of spatial heterogeneity in lung cancer. Study-wide results and limits: Counts of expanded alpha and beta TCRs within tumors tracked the tumor nonsynonymous mutation count.

This clonotype counts as medium-sized. Its antigen is still unknown. TCRdb processed the 5' RACE reads anew with MiXCR; each CDR3 protein has one entry. The data show about 2,600 distinct CDR3 sequences, with roughly 7% seen just once and roughly a tenth held by the top ten. This CDR3 comprises 17 residues. From germline, CDR1 is MNHNY and CDR2 SVGAGI (reference sequence). V shed 0 bases, J shed 0 bases, and the junction held 8 bases outside the gene matches. Time point here: sample taken at primary tumor resection. The receptor comes from a female donor with early-stage non-small cell lung cancer. The chain recombines TRBV6-6 with TRBJ2-7, with TRBD1 matching 7 bases. The material was lung tumor tissue, obtained at surgery. The CDR3 sequence is CASSYSGTALVSYEQYF. The DNA for the CDR3 is TGTGCCAGCAGTTACTCGGGGACAGCCTTAGTCTCCTACGAGCAGTACTTC.